Detailed here is one T cell receptor (beta chain). The repertoire was sequenced with immunoSEQ multiplex PCR; TCRdb's copy has only in-frame clones and lacks some. The sample yields 720,000 or so clones, roughly 85% seen once. Trimming stripped 5 bases from V and 2 bases from J, with 21 bases between. The CDR3 extends over 17 amino acids. Germline assignment: CDR1 SGHAT and CDR2 FQNNGV. The record originates from a study of shared T cell receptors in the human thymus. The sample was also linked to a second study, of human thymus T cells.

The gene calls are TRBV11-2 and TRBJ1-1; D perhaps matches TRBD1 (6 bases). The receptor was isolated from a girl in the first two years of life with a congenital heart defect. The material sequenced was thymocytes. The CDR3 sequence: CASSRRQAPLGNTEAFF. CDR3 DNA sequence: TGTGCCAGCAGCAGACGACAGGCGCCTTTGGGAAACACTGAAGCTTTCTTT.